This TCR beta chain was recovered during a study of blood T cell repertoires in COVID-19. Germline V gene sequence: CDR1 SGHAT, CDR2 FQNNGV. This CDR3 is 15 amino acids long. The trim removed 3 bases at V and 4 bases at J, leaving 6 bases unmatched. The repertoire was sequenced with immunoSEQ multiplex PCR; TCRdb's copy has only in-frame clones and lacks some. The sample has about 400,000 clones, roughly 86% seen once. The chain has TRBV11-2 and TRBJ2-3, with TRBD1 matching 8 bases. Sequencing input: PBMCs or T cells enriched from blood (not recorded which). This clonotype was sampled from a young woman who had recovered from COVID-19. CDR3 in amino acids: CASSLTGASADTQYF. DNA of the CDR3: TGTGCCAGCAGCTTGACAGGGGCTTCCGCAGATACGCAGTATTTT.